This TCR beta chain was captured in a study of T cell responses to AZD1222 COVID-19 vaccine. Analyses pooled second doses at about 4 or about 12 weeks. The CDR3 contains 14 residues. The V segment lost 2 bases and the J segment 3 bases; nucleotides outside the gene matches: 3. Germline CDR1 and CDR2: LGHNA and YSLEER. Findings and caveats of the study: As reported, nearly half of all spike-specific TCRs target variant regions that are unmutated. Only after the peak T cell response were repertoires sampled. A mostly white British donor set with more females was recruited, and clonal diversity was possibly underestimated.

Concerning this clone itself: What it binds is not known.

Generated by immunoSEQ multiplex PCR, the TCRdb table keeps only in-frame clones and is missing some. This repertoire shows around 53,000 clones, 65% to 90% found once; its top ten account for around 7%. This rearrangement joins TRBV4-3 to TRBJ1-1; 7 bases line up with TRBD1. Sequencing was performed on peripheral blood, taken 28 days after the second AZD1222 dose. The source of this sequence is an adult who received the AZD1222 COVID-19 vaccine. Here the CDR3 reads CASSQRTGDTEAFF. As DNA, the CDR3 is TGCGCCAGCAGCCAAAGGACAGGCGACACTGAAGCTTTCTTT.